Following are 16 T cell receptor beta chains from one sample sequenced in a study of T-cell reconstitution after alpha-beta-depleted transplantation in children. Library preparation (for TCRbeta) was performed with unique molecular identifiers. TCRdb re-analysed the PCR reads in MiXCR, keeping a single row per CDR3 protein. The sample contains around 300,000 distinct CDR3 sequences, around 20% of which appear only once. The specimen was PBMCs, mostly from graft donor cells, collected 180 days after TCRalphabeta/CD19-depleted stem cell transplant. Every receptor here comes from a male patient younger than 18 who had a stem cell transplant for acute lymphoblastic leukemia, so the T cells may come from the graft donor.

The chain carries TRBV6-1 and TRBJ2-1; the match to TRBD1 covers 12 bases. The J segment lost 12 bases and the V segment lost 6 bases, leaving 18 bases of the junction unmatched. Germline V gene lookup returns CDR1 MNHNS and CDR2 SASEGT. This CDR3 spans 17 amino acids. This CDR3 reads CASRVTGQGASGRGQFF. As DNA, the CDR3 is TGTGCCAGCAGAGTTACGGGACAGGGGGCTAGCGGGAGAGGGCAGTTCTTC.

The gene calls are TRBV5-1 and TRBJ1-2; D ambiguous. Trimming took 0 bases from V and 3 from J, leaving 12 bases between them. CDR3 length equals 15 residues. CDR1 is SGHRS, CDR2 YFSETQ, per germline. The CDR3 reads CASSLDGLPHYGYTF. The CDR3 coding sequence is TGCGCCAGCAGCTTGGACGGCCTCCCCCACTATGGCTACACCTTC.

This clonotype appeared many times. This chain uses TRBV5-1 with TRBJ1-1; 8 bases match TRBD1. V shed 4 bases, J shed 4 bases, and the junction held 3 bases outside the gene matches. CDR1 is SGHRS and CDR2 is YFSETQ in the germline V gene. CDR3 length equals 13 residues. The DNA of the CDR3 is TGCGCCAGCAGCGTAACAGGGGGCACTGAAGCTTTCTTT. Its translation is CASSVTGGTEAFF.

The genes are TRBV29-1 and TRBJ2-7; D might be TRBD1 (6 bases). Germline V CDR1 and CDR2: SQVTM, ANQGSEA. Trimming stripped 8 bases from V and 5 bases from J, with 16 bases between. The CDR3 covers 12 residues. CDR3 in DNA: TGCAGCATTTCCCCACAGGGCAACGAGCAGTACTTC. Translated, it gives CSISPQGNEQYF.

For the CDR3, the DNA is TGTGCCAGCAGCGGGGAGGTGCTCCAAGAGACCCAGTACTTC. Translated, it gives CASSGEVLQETQYF. The V gene is TRBV5-6, the J gene TRBJ2-5, with a tentative D call TRBD2 (6 bases). Looked up from germline, CDR1 is SGHDT and CDR2 is YYEEEE. The CDR3 has 14 residues. Trimming left V 4 bases short and J 1 base short, with 11 bases between.

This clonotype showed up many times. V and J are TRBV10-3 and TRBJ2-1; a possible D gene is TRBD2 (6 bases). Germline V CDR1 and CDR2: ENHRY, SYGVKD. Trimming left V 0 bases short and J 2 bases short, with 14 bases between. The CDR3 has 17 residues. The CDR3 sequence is CAISESRLGLTYNEQFF. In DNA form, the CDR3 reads TGTGCCATCAGTGAGTCGCGACTAGGACTAACCTACAATGAGCAGTTCTTC.

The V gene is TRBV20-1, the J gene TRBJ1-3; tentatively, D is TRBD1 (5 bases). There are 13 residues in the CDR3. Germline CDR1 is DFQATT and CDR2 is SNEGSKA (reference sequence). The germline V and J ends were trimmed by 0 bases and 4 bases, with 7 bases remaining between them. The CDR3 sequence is CSARDGGGNTIYF. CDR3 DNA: TGCAGTGCTAGAGATGGGGGGGGAAACACCATATATTTT.

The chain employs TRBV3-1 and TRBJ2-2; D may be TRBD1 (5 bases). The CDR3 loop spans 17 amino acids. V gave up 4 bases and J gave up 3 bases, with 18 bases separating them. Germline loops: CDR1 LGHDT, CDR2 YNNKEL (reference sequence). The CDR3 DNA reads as TGTGCCAGCAGCCTAGGCTATCGCAGGGTTGACACCGGGGAGCTGTTTTTT. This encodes CASSLGYRRVDTGELFF.

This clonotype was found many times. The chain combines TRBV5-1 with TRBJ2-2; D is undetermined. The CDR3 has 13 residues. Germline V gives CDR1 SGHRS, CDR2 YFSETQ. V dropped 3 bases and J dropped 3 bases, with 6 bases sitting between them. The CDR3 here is CASSSRDTGELFF. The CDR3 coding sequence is TGCGCCAGCAGCTCCCGGGACACCGGGGAGCTGTTTTTT.

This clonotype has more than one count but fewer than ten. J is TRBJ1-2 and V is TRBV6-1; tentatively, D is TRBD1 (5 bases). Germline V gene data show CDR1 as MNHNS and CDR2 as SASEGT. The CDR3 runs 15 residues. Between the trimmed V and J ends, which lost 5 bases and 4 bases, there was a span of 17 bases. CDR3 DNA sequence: TGTGCCAGCAGTAGTGGCAGGGTCTTTCCCTATGGCTACACCTTC. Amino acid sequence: CASSSGRVFPYGYTF.

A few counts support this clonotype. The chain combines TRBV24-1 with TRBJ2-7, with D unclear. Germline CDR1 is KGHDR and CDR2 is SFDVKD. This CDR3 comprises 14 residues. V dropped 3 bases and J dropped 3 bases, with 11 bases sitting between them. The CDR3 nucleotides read TGTGCCACCAGTGATGGGCAGGACCTCTACGAGCAGTACTTC. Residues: CATSDGQDLYEQYF.

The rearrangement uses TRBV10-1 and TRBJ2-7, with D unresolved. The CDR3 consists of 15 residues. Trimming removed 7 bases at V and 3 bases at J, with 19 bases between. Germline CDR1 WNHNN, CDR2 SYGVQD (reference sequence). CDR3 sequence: CASNKERHQGYEQYF. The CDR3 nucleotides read TGCGCCAGCAATAAGGAAAGACACCAAGGCTACGAGCAGTACTTC.

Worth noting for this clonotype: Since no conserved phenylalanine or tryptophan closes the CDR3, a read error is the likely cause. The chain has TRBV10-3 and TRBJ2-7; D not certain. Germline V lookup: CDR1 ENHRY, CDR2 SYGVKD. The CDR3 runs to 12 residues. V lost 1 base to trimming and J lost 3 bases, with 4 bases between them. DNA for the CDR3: TGTGCCATCAGTGAGTTCAGCTACGAGCAGTACTCC. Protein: CAISEFSYEQYS.

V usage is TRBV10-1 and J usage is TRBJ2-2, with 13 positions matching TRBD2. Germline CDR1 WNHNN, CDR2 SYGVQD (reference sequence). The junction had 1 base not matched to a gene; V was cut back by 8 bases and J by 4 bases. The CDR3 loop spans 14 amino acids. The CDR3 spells CASGLAGATGELFF. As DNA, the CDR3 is TGCGCCAGCGGACTAGCGGGAGCCACCGGGGAGCTGTTTTTT.

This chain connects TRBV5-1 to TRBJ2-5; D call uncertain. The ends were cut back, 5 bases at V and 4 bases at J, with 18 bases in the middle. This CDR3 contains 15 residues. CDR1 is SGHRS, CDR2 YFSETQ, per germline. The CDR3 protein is CASSPGSTLLETQYF. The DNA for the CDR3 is TGCGCCAGCAGTCCGGGTTCTACTTTGTTAGAGACCCAGTACTTC.

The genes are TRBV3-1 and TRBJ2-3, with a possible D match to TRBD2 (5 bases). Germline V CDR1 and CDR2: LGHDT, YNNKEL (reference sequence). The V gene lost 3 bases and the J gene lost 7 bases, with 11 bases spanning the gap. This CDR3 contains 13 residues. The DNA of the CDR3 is TGTGCCAGCAGCCACTGGGGAGAAAATACGCAGTATTTT. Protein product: CASSHWGENTQYF.